This entry concerns a single TCR beta chain. From genomic DNA, two-round multiplex PCR was used to amplify TCR beta CDR3. The first round of PCR was done with primers that matched each TRBV and TRBJ gene. TCRdb re-called the multiplex PCR reads with MiXCR, one entry per CDR3 protein. The repertoire holds tens of thousands of distinct CDR3 sequences, with less than 50% as singletons. This CDR3 has 11 residues. The germline V and J ends were trimmed by 6 bases and 4 bases, with 7 bases remaining between them. These data come from a study of prognosis after radiotherapy for stage I lung cancer. This sequence joins TRBV12-3 or TRBV12-4 and TRBJ2-7; D is unresolved. Sequencing used PBMCs, obtained before or after stereotactic body radiation therapy (not recorded which). The TCR was taken from a donor over 45 with non-small cell lung cancer. The CDR3 reads CASSYQYEQYF. In DNA, the CDR3 is TGTGCCAGCAGCTACCAATACGAGCAGTACTTC.